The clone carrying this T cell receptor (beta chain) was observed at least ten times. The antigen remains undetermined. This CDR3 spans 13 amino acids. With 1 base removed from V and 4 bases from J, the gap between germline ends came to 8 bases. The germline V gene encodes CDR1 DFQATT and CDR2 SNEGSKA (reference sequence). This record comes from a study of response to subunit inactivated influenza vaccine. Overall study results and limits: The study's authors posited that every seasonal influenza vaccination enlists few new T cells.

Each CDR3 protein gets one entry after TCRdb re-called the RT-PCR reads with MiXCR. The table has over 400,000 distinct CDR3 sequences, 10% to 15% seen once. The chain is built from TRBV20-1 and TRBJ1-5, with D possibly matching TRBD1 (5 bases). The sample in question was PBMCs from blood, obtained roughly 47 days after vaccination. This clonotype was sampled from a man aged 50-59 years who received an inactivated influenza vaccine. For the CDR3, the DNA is TGCAGTGCTAGAGGACAGCGGAATCAGCCCCAGCATTTT. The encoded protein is CSARGQRNQPQHF.